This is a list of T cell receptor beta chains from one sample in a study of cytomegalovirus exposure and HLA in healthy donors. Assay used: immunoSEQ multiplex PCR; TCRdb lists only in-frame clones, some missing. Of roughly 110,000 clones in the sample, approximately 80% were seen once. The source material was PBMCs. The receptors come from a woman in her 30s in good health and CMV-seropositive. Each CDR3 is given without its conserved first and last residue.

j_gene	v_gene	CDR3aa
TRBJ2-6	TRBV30	AWGQEPSSGANVLT
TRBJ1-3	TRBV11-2	ASSFQTAGNTIY
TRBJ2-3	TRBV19	ASSRTSGGARDTQY
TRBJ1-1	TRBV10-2	ASSEPFRGNTEAF
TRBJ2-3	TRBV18	ASSPTGTSTDTQY
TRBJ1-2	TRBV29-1	SVGDGGNYGYT
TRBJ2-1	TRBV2	ASSEVGTSGSVLDNEQF
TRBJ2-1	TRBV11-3	ASSGGQGVPNEQF
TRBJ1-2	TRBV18	ASSQTQGEYGYT
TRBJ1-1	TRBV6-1	ASSEGVSDTEAF
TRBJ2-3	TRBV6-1	ASTLAGGIGDTQY
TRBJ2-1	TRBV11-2	ASSLDRSNEQF
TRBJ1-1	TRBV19	ASTPGQANTEAF
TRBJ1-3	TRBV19	ASTDGVGNTIY
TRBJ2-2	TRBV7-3	ASSRRGTGELF
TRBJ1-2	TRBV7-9	ASSRTGDGYT
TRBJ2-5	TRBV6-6	ASSYAGPETQY
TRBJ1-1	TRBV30	AWSPGLAEAF
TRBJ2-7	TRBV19	ASRKGQGSSYEQY
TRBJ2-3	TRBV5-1	ASSKGQGTADTQY
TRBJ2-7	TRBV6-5	ASSSPRTVDYEQY
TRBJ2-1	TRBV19	ASSILGGDRGITYNEQF
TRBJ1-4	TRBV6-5	ASRVGATNEKLF
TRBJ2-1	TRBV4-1	ASSRTSGSRFEQF
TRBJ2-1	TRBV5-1	ASSLQTSGVPTYNEQF
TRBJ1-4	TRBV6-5	ASSYSQGYEKLF
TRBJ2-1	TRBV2	ASTLPARGLAGSGEQF
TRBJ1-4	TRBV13	ASSSAGASRKLF
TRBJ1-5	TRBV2	ASSEGNQPQH
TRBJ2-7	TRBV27	ASSLSGGHEQY
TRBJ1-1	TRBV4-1	ASSQPGSLGEAF
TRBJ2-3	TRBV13	ASSIPFTSGGAWRTDTQY
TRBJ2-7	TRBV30	ACSQSTTGYEQY
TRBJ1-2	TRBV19	ASSIAVRTNYGYT
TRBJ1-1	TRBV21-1	ASSKTGFEAF
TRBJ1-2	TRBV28	AIQEGGVVQATSNYGYT
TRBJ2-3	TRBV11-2	ASSPGTSGTTDTQY
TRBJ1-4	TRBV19	ASSSDEKLF
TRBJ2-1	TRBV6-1	ASSGTGTSVDNEQF
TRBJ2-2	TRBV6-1	ASSDSVWGENTGELF
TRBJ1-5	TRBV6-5	ASSYSGSSNQPQH